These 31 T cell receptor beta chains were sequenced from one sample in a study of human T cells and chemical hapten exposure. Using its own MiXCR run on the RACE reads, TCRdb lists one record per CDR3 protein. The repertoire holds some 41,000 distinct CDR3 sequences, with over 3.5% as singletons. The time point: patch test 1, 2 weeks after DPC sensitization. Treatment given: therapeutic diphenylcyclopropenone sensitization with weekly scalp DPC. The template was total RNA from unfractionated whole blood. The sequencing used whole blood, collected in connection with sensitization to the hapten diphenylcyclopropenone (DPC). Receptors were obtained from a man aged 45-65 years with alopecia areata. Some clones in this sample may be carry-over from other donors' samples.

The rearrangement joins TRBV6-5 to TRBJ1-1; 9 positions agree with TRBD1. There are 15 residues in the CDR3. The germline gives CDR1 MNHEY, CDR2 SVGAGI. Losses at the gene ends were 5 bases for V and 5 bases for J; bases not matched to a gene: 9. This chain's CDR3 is CASSKQGAGFTEAFF. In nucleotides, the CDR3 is TGTGCCAGCAGTAAACAGGGGGCAGGTTTTACTGAAGCTTTCTTT.

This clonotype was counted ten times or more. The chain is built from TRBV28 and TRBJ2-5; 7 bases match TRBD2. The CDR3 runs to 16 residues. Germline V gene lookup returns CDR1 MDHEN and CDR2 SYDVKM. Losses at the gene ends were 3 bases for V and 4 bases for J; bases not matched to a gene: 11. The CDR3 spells CASSLGGRSLGETQYF. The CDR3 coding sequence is TGTGCCAGCAGTTTGGGCGGGAGAAGTCTTGGAGAGACCCAGTACTTC.

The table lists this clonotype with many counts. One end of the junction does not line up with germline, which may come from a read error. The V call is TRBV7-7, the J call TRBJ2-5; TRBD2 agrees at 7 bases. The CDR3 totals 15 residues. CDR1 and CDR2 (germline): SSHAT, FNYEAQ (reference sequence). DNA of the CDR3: TGTGCTAGCAGCTCTAACTTAGCGGGCCAAGAGACCCAGTACTTC. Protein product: CASSSNLAGQETQYF.

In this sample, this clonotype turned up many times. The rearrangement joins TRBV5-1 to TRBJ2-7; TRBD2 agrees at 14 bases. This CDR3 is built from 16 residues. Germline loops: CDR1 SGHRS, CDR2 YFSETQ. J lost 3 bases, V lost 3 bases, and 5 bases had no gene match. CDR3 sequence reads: CASSWGTSGGGYEQYF. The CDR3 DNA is TGCGCCAGCAGCTGGGGGACTAGCGGGGGTGGCTACGAGCAGTACTTC.

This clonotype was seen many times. CDR3 nucleotide sequence: TGTGCCAGCAGCCCACCCTCCGGGTTTGGGAATTCACCCCTCCACTTT. Translating gives CASSPPSGFGNSPLHF. V gene TRBV7-2 combines with J gene TRBJ1-6; D ambiguous. V was cut by 5 bases and J by 7 bases, with 18 bases left in between. This CDR3 contains 16 residues. Germline V gene sequence: CDR1 SGHTA, CDR2 FQGNSA.

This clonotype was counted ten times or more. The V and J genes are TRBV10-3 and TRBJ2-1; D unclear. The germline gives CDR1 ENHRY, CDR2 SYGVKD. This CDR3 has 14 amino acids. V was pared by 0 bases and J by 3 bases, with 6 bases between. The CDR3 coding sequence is TGTGCCATCAGTGAGTCTTCTGACTACAATGAGCAGTTCTTC. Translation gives CAISESSDYNEQFF.

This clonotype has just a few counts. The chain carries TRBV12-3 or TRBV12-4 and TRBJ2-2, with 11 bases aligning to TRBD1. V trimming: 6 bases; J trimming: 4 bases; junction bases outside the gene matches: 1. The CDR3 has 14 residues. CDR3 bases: TGTGCCAGCAGAGGGACAGGGGGCACCGGGGAGCTGTTTTTT. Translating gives CASRGTGGTGELFF.

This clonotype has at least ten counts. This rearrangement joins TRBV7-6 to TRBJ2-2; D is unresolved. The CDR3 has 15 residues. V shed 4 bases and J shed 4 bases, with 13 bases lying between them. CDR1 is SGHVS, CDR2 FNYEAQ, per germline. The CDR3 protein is CASSSGRASTGELFF. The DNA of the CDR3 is TGTGCCAGCAGCTCCGGACGAGCTTCCACCGGGGAGCTGTTTTTT.

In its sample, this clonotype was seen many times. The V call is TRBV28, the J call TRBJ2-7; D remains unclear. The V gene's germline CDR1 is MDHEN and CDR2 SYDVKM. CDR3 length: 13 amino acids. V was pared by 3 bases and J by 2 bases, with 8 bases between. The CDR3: CASSLGTTYEQYF. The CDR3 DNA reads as TGTGCCAGCAGTTTGGGAACAACCTACGAGCAGTACTTC.

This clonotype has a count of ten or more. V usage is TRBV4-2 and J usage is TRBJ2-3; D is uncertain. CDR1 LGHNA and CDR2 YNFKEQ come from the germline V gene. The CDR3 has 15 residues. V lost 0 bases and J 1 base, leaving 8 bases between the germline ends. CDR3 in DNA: TGTGCCAGCAGCCAAGATCGGAAGCGCACAGATACGCAGTATTTT. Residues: CASSQDRKRTDTQYF.

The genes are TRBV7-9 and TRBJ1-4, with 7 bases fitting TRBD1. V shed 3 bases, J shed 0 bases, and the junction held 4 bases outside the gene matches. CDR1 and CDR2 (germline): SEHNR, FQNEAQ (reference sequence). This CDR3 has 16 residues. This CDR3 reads CASSFSGGATNEKLFF. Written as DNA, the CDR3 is TGTGCCAGCAGCTTCTCAGGGGGGGCAACTAATGAAAAACTGTTTTTT.

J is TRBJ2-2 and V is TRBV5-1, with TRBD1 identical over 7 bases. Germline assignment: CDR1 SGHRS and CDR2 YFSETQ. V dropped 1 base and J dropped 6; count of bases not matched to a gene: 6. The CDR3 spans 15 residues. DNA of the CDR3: TGCGCCAGCAGCTTGAAGGGGGCGGAGGCCGGGGAGCTGTTTTTT. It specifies CASSLKGAEAGELFF.

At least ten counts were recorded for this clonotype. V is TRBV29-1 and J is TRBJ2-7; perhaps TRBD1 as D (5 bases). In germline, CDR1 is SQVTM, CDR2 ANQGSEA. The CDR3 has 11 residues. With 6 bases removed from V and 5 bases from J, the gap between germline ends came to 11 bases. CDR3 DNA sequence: TGCAGCGTGCGCAGGGTGAACGAGCAGTACTTC. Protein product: CSVRRVNEQYF.

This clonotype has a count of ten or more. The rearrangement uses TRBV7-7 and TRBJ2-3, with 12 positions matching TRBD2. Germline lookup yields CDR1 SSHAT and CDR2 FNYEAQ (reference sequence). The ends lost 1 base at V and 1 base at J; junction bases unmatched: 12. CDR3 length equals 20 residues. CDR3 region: CASSLGLASGRARGTDTQYF. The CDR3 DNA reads TGTGCCAGCAGCTTAGGATTGGCTAGCGGGAGGGCCCGGGGCACAGATACGCAGTATTTT. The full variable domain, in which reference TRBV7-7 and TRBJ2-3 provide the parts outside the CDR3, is GAGVSQSPRYKVTKRGQDVTLRCDPISSHATLYWYQQALGQGPEFLTYFNYEAQPDKSGLPSDRFSAERPEGSISTLTIQRTEQRDSAMYRCASSLGLASGRARGTDTQYFGPGTRLTVL.

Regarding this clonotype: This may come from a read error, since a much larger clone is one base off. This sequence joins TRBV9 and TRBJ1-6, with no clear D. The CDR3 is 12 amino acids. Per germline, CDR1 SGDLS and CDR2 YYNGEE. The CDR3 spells CVSSGESSPLHF. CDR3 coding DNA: TGTGTCAGCAGCGGAGAAAGTTCACCCCTCCACTTT. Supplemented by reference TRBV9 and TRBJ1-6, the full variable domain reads DSGVTQTPKHLITATGQRVTLRCSPRSGDLSVYWYQQSLDQGLQFLIQYYNGEERAKGNILERFSAQQFPDLHSELNLSSLELGDSALYFCVSSGESSPLHFGNGTRLTVT.

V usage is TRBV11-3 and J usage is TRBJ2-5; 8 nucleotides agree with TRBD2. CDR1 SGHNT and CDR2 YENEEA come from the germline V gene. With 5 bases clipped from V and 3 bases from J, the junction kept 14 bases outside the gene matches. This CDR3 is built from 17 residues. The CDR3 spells CASSPGRSSGREETQYF. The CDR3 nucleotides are TGTGCCAGCAGCCCCGGACGGTCTAGCGGGCGGGAAGAGACCCAGTACTTC.

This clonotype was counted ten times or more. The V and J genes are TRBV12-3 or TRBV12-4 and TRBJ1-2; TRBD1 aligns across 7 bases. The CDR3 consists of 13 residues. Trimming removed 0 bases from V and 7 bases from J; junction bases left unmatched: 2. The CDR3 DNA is TGTGCCAGCAGTTTAGCAGGGGGCCGTGGCTACACCTTC. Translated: CASSLAGGRGYTF.

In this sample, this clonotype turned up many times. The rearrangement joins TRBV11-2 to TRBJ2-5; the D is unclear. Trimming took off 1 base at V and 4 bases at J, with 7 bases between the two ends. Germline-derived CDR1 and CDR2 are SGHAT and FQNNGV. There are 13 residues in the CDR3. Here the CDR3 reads CASSLVRRETQYF. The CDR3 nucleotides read TGTGCCAGCAGCTTAGTCAGGAGAGAGACCCAGTACTTC.

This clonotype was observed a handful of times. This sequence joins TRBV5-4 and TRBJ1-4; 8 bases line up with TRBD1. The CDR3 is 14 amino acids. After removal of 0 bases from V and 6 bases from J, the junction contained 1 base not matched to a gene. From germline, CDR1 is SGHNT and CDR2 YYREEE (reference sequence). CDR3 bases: TGTGCCAGCAGCTTGGCAGGGGGCCATGAAAAACTGTTTTTT. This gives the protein CASSLAGGHEKLFF.

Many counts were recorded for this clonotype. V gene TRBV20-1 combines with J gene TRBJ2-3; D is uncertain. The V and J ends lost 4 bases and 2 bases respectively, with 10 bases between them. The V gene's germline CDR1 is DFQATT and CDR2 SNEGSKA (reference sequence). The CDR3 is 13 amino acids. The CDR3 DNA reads TGCAGTGCTATAGACGGCTCCACAGATACGCAGTATTTT. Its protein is CSAIDGSTDTQYF.

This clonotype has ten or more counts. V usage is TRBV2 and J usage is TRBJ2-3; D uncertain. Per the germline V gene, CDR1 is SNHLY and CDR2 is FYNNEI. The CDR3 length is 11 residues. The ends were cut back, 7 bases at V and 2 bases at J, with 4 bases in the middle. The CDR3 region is CASTSTDTQYF. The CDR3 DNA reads TGTGCCAGCACTTCCACAGATACGCAGTATTTT.

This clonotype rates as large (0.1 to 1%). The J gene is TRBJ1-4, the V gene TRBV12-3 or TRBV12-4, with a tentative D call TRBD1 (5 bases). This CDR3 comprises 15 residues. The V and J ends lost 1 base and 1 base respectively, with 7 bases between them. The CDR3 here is CASSLGDETNEKLFF. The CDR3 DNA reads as TGTGCCAGCAGTTTAGGGGACGAAACTAATGAAAAACTGTTTTTT.

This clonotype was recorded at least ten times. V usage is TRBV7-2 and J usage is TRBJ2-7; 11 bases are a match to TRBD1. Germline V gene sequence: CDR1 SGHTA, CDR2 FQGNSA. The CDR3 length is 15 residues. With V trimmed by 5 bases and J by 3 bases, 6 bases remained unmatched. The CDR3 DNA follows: TGTGCCAGCAGCCTGGGACAGGGGGTTTACTACGAGCAGTACTTC. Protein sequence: CASSLGQGVYYEQYF.

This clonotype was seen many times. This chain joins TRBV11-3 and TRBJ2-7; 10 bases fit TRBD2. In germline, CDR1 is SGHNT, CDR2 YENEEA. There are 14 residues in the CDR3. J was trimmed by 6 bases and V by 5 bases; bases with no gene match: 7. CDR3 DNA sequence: TGTGCCAGCAGCCCTACCGGGACTAGCGTCGAGCAGTACTTC. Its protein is CASSPTGTSVEQYF.

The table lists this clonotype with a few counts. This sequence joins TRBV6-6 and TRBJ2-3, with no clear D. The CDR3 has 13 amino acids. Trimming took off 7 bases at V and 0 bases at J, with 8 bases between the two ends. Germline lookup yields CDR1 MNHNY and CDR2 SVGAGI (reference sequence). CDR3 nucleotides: TGTGCCAGCACCCCTGTTAGCACAGATACGCAGTATTTT. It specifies CASTPVSTDTQYF.

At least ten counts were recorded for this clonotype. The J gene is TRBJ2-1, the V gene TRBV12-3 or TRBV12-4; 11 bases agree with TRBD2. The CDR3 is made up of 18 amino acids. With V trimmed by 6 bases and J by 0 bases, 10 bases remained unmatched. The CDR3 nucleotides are TGTGCCAGCAGCCCCGGACTAGCGGGTTACCCCTCCTACAATGAGCAGTTCTTC. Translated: CASSPGLAGYPSYNEQFF.

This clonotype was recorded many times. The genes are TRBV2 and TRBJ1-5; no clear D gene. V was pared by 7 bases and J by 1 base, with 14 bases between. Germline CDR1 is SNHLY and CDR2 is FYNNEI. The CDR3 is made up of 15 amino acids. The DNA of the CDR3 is TGTGCCAGCAAAGGCCTGGTAACGAGCAATCAGCCCCAGCATTTT. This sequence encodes CASKGLVTSNQPQHF.

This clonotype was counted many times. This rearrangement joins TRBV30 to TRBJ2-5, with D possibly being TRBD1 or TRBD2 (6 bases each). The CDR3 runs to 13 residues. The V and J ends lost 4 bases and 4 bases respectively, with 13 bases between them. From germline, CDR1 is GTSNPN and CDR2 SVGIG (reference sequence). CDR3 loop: CAWNREEGETQYF. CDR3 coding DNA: TGTGCCTGGAACAGGGAGGAGGGAGAGACCCAGTACTTC.

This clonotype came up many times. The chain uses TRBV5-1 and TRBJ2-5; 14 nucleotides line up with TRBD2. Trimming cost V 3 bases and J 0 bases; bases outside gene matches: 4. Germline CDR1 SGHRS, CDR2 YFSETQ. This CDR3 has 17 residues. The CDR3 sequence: CASSSGLAGGNQETQYF. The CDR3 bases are TGCGCCAGCAGCTCAGGACTAGCGGGAGGCAACCAAGAGACCCAGTACTTC.

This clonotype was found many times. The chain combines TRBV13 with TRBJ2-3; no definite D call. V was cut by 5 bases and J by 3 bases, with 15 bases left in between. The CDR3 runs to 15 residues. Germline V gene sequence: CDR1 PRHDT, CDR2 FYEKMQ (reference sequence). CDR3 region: CASSNSRRGTDTQYF. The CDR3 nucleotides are TGTGCCAGCAGCAACTCTAGGAGAGGTACAGATACGCAGTATTTT.

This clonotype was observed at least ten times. The CDR3 DNA reads as TGTGCCAGCAGCTTGGCACAGGTCTCCATCTATGGCTACACCTTC. It is translated as CASSLAQVSIYGYTF. The V call is TRBV5-4, the J call TRBJ1-2, with a weak D call TRBD1 (5 bases). Trimming cost V 0 bases and J 4 bases, with 13 bases left between them. The CDR3 runs 15 residues. The germline V gene has CDR1 SGHNT and CDR2 YYREEE (reference sequence).